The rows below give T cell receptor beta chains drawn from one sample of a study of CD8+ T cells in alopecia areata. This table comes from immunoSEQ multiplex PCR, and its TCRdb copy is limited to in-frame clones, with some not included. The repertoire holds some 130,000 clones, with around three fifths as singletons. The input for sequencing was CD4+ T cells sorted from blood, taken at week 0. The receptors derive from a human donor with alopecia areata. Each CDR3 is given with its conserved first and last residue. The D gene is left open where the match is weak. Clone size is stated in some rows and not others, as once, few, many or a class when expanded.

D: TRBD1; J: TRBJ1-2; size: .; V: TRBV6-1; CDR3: CASSEAGQGAGYTF; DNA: TGTGCCAGCAGTGAAGCGGGACAGGGAGCGGGCTACACCTTC
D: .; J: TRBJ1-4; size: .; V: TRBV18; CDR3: CASSRQEGTNEKLFF; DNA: TGTGCCAGCTCACGTCAAGAGGGAACTAATGAAAAACTGTTTTTT
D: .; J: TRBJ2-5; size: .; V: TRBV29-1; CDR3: CSVEREYTPETQYF; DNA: TGCAGCGTTGAGCGGGAATACACACCAGAGACCCAGTACTTC
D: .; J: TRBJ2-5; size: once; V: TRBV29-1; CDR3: CSGLRGPSETQYF; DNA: TGCAGCGGCCTTCGGGGGCCATCGGAGACCCAGTACTTC
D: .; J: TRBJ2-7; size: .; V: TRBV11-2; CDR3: CASSRSLVPEQYF; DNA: TGTGCCAGCAGCCGCAGCCTAGTCCCCGAGCAGTACTTC
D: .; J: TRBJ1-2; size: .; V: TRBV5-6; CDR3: CASSPLNRQYYGYTF; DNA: TGTGCCAGCAGCCCGTTGAACCGACAGTACTATGGCTACACCTTC
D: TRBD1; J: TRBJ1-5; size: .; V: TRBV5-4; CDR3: CASSMGQNQPQHF; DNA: TGTGCCAGCAGCATGGGACAGAATCAGCCCCAGCATTTT
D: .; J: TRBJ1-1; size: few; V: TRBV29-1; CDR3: CSVGGGTTEAFF; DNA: TGCAGCGTTGGAGGGGGGACGACTGAAGCTTTCTTT
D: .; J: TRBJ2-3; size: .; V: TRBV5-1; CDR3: CASSARADTQYF; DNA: TGCGCCAGCAGCGCGAGGGCAGATACGCAGTATTTT
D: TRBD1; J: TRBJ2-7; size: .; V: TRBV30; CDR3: CAWTRGYEQYF; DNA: TGTGCCTGGACCAGGGGGTACGAGCAGTACTTC
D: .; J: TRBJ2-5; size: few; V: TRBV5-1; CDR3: CASSLGVGSLETQYF; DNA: TGCGCCAGCAGCTTGGGGGTAGGGAGTCTTGAGACCCAGTACTTC
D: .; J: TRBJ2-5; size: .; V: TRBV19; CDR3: CASSLSTPGTQYF; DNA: TGTGCCAGTAGTCTATCCACCCCGGGGACCCAGTACTTC
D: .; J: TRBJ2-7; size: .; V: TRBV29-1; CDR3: CSVVSPAYEQYF; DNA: TGCAGCGTTGTGAGCCCGGCCTACGAGCAGTACTTC
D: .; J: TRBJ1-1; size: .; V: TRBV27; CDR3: CASSAGVGAFF; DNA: TGTGCCAGCTCCGCGGGCGTGGGAGCTTTCTTT
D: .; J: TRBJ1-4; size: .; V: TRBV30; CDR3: CAWRMAAGGKLFF; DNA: TGTGCCTGGAGGATGGCGGCAGGCGGGAAACTGTTTTTT
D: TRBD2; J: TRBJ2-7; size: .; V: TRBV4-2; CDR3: CASSQDTSGGYEQYF; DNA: TGTGCCAGCAGCCAAGATACTAGCGGGGGCTACGAGCAGTACTTC
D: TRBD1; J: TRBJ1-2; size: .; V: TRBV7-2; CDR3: CASSPTGQGDYGYTF; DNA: TGTGCCAGCAGCCCGACGGGACAGGGAGATTATGGCTACACCTTC
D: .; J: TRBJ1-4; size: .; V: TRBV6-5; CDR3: CASNPGDISEKLFF; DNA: TGTGCCAGCAACCCCGGGGACATTAGTGAAAAACTGTTTTTT
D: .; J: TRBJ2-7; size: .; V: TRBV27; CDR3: CASSSDTRVSYEQYF; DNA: TGTGCCAGCAGTTCGGACACTCGGGTTTCCTACGAGCAGTACTTC
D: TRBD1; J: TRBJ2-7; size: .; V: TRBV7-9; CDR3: CASSLNRGYEQYF; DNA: TGTGCCAGCAGCCTCAACAGGGGCTACGAGCAGTACTTC
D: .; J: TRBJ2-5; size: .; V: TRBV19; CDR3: CASSGGLQETQYF; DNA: TGTGCCAGTAGCGGGGGCCTCCAAGAGACCCAGTACTTC
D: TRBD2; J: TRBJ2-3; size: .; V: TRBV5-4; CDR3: CASSRTSGGARGDTQYF; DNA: TGTGCCAGCAGCAGGACTAGCGGGGGGGCCCGGGGAGATACGCAGTATTTT
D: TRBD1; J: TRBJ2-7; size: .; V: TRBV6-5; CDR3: CASKRRQGVYEQYF; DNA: TGTGCCAGCAAACGACGACAGGGCGTCTACGAGCAGTACTTC
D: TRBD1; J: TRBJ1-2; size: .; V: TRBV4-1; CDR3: CASSQEGQGGYGYTF; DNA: TGCGCCAGCAGCCAAGAGGGACAGGGAGGCTATGGCTACACCTTC
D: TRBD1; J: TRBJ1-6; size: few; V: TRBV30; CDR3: CAWRGGTGYSPLHF; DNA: TGTGCCTGGAGGGGTGGGACAGGCTATTCACCCCTCCACTTT
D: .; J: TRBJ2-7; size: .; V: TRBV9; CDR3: CASSVAAGPGTYEQYF; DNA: TGTGCCAGCAGCGTAGCGGCGGGGCCGGGAACGTACGAGCAGTACTTC
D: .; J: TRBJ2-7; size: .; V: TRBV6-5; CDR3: CASSFPGSYEQYF; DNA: TGTGCCAGCAGTTTCCCAGGGAGCTACGAGCAGTACTTC
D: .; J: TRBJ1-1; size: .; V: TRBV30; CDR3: CAWSGQGFTEAFF; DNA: TGTGCCTGGAGTGGCCAGGGGTTCACTGAAGCTTTCTTT
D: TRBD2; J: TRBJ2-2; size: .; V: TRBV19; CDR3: CASTKRRLAGGTNTGELFF; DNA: TGTGCCAGCACAAAACGGAGGCTAGCGGGGGGAACGAACACCGGGGAGCTGTTTTTT
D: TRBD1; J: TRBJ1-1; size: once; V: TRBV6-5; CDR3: CASSKAGQGAFF; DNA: TGTGCCAGCAGTAAAGCGGGACAGGGTGCTTTCTTT
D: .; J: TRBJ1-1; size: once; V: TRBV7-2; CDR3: CASSHNGGNEAFF; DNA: TGTGCCAGCAGCCACAATGGAGGGAATGAAGCTTTCTTT
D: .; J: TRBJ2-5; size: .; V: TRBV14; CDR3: CASSPLNRVETQYF; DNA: TGTGCCAGCAGCCCCCTTAACAGGGTCGAGACCCAGTACTTC
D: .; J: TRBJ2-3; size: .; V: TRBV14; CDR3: CASSQAGTDTQYF; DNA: TGTGCCAGCAGCCAAGCGGGCACAGATACGCAGTATTTT
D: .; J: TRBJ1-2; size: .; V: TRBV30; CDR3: CAWRESAYGYTF; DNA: TGTGCCTGGAGAGAATCGGCCTATGGCTACACCTTC
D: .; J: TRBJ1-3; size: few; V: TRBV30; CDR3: CAWSVAGARNTIYF; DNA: TGTGCCTGGAGTGTAGCAGGGGCTAGAAACACCATATATTTT
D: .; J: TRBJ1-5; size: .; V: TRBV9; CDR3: CASSQPDTGIHQPQHF; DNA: TGTGCCAGCAGCCAACCTGACACAGGGATTCATCAGCCCCAGCATTTT
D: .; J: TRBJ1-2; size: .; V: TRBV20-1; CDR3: CRCGWQGGYTF; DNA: TGCAGATGCGGATGGCAGGGCGGCTACACCTTC
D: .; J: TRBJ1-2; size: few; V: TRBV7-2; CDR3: CASSLVPQGPFDTF; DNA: TGTGCCAGCAGCTTAGTCCCCCAGGGACCCTTCGACACCTTC
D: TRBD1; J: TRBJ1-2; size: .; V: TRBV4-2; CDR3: CASSPQTGAANYGYTF; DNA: TGTGCCAGCAGCCCTCAAACAGGGGCCGCTAACTATGGCTACACCTTC
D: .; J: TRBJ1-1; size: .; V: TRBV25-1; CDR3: CASRRGDEAFF; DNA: TGTGCCAGCAGGAGGGGAGATGAAGCTTTCTTT
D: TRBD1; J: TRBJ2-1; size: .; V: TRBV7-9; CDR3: CAGDRGNEQFF; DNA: TGTGCCGGGGACAGGGGCAATGAGCAGTTCTTC
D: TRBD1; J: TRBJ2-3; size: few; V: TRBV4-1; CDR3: CASSQPGQGLYTQYF; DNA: TGCGCCAGCAGCCAACCGGGACAGGGACTTTATACGCAGTATTTT